The 7 T cell receptor beta chains below were found in one sample sequenced in a study of PD-1 blockade in classical Hodgkin lymphoma. Every patient had relapsed following autologous stem cell transplantation, and cohorts differed in brentuximab vedotin exposure. The assay was immunoSEQ multiplex PCR, and TCRdb's table has in-frame clones only and misses some. The profile shows 21,000 or so clones, around three quarters of them singletons. Source: peripheral blood mononuclear cells (PBMCs), taken before the second cycle of nivolumab. The source is a human donor with classical Hodgkin lymphoma.

In its sample, this clone was seen a few times. The genes are TRBV5-4 and TRBJ1-2; 8 bases line up with TRBD1. Per the germline V gene, CDR1 is SGHNT and CDR2 is YYREEE (reference sequence). The length of the CDR3 is 15 residues. V was pared by 7 bases and J by 4 bases, with 12 bases of the junction left unmatched. The CDR3 nucleotides are TGTGCCAGCCTATCCCCCGGACAGGGCAGCTATGGCTACACCTTC. Its protein product is CASLSPGQGSYGYTF.

CDR3 DNA sequence: TGTGCCAGCCCCCAGGGCGGGGGGGCCTTCGGTCAAGAGACCCAGTACTTC. Protein: CASPQGGGAFGQETQYF. V is TRBV21-1 and J is TRBJ2-5; TRBD2 is taken as the D call from the table, unchecked against the DNA. TRBV21-1 is reported as a pseudogene. The CDR3 totals 17 residues.

The V and J genes are TRBV20-1 and TRBJ2-7; D is ambiguous. The CDR3 loop spans 11 amino acids. Deletions cut 2 bases from V and 7 bases from J, with 9 bases between. Germline lookup yields CDR1 DFQATT and CDR2 SNEGSKA (reference sequence). The CDR3 loop reads CSARNGAEQYV. For the CDR3, the DNA is TGCAGTGCTAGAAATGGTGCGGAGCAGTACGTC.

On this clone: The junction differs from germline at one of its ends, possibly a read error. The chain employs TRBV19 and TRBJ1-2; no definite D call. This CDR3 region has 14 residues. CDR1 LNHDA and CDR2 SQIVND come from the germline V gene (reference sequence). The CDR3 DNA reads as TGTGCCAGTAGCATAGGGCGTCCTAACTATGGCTACACCTTC. Protein: CASSIGRPNYGYTF.

V gene TRBV5-5 combines with J gene TRBJ1-1; D may be TRBD1 (6 bases). This CDR3 is 14 amino acids long. CDR1 is SGHKS, CDR2 YYEKEE, per germline (reference sequence). Trimming removed 2 bases from V and 0 bases from J, with 8 bases in between. This chain's CDR3 is CASSFRGVNTEAFF. The CDR3 DNA reads as TGTGCCAGCAGCTTCAGGGGCGTGAACACTGAAGCTTTCTTT.

This clone has only one observation. V is TRBV6-5 and J is TRBJ2-7; D is perhaps TRBD2 (6 bases). The CDR3 loop spans 13 amino acids. Looked up from germline, CDR1 is MNHEY and CDR2 is SVGAGI. The V and J ends lost 6 bases and 5 bases respectively, with 14 bases between them. DNA for the CDR3: TGTGCCAGCAGCCGGGGACTGACCCACGAGCAGTACTTC. It is translated as CASSRGLTHEQYF.

In this sample, this clone turned up a few times. V is TRBV4-1 and J is TRBJ1-1; D gene uncertain. The V end was cut by 0 bases, the J end by 5 bases, with 25 bases between. CDR1 and CDR2 (germline): MGHRA, YSYEKL. The CDR3 is made up of 19 amino acids. The DNA for the CDR3 is TGCGCCAGCAGCCAAGACGTAGGGCGCCCGGGGAGGAAACAGACTGAAGCTTTCTTT. Translated: CASSQDVGRPGRKQTEAFF.